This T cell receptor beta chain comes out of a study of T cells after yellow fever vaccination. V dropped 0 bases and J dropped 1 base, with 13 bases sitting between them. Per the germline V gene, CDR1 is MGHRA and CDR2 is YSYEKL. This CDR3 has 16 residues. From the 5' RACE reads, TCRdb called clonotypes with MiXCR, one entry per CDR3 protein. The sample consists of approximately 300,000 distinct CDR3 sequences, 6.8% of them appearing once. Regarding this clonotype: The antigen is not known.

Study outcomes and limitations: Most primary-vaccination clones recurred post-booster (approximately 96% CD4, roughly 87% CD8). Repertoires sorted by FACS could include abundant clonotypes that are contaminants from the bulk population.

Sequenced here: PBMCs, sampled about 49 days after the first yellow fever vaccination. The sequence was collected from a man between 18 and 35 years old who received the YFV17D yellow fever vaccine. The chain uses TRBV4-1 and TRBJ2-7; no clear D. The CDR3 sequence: CASSQEFPDGSYEQYV. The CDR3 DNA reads TGCGCCAGCAGCCAAGAATTCCCGGACGGGTCCTACGAGCAGTACGTC.